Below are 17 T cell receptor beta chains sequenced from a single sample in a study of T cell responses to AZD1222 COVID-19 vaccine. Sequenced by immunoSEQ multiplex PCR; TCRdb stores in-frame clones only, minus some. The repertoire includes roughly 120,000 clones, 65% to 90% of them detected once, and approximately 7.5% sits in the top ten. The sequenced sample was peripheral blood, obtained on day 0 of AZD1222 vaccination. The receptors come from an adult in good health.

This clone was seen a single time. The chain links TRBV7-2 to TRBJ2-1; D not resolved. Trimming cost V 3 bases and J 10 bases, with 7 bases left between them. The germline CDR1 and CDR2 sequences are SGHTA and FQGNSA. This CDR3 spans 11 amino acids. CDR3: CASSFWWEQFF. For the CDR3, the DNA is TGTGCCAGCAGCTTTTGGTGGGAGCAGTTCTTC.

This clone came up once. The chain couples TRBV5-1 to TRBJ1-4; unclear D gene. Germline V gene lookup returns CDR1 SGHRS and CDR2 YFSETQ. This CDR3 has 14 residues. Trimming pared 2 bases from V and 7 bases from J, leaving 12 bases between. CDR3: CASSFGPNGEKLFF. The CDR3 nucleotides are TGCGCCAGCAGCTTTGGCCCTAATGGTGAAAAACTGTTTTTT.

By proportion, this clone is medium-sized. In DNA form, the CDR3 reads TGCGCCAGCAGCTCGACTAGCGGGAGTCCAGATACGCAGTATTTT. It codes for CASSSTSGSPDTQYF. This chain connects TRBV5-1 to TRBJ2-3, with 12 bases identical to TRBD2. With V trimmed by 3 bases and J by 4 bases, 3 bases remained unmatched. The germline V gene has CDR1 SGHRS and CDR2 YFSETQ. The CDR3 consists of 15 residues.

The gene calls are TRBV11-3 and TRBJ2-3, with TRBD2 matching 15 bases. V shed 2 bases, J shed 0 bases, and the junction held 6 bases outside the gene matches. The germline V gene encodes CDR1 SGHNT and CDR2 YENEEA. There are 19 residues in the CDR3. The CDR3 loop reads CASSLRGTSGGRSTDTQYF. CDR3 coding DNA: TGTGCCAGCAGCTTAAGAGGGACTAGCGGGGGGAGAAGCACAGATACGCAGTATTTT.

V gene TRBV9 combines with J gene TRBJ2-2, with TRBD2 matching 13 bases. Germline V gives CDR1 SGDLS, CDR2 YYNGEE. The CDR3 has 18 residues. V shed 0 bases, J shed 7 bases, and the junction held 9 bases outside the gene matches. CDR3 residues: CASSVGGLAGSSSGELFF. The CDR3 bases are TGTGCCAGCAGCGTAGGGGGACTAGCGGGGTCGTCGAGCGGGGAGCTGTTTTTT.

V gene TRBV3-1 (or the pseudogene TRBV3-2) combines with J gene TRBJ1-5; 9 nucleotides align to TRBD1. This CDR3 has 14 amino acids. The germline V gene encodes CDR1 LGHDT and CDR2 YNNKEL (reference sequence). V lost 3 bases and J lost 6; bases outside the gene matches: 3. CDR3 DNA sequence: TGTGCCAGCAGCCATGTACAGGGGGCTCAGCCCCAGCATTTT. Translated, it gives CASSHVQGAQPQHF.

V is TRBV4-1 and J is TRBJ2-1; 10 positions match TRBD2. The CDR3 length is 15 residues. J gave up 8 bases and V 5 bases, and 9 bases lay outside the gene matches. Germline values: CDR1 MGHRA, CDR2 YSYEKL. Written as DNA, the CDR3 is TGCGCCAGCAGCGAGCGGGGGGGCCTTAACCATGAGCAGTTCTTC. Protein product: CASSERGGLNHEQFF.

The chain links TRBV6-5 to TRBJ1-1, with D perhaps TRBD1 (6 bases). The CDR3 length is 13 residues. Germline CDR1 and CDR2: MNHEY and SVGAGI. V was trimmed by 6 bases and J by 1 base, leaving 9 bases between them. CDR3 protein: CASSLDRNTEAFF. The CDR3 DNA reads TGTGCCAGCAGCCTGGACAGGAACACTGAAGCTTTCTTT.

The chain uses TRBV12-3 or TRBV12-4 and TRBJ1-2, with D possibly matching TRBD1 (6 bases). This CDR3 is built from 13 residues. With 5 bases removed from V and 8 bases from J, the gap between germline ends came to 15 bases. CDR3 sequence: CASSMRTAGGYTF. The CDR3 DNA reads TGTGCCAGCAGTATGCGGACAGCGGGAGGCTACACCTTC.

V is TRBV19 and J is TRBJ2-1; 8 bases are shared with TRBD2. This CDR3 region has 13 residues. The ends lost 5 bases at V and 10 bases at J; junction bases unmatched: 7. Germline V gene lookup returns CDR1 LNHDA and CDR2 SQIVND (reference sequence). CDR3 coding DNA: TGTGCCAGTAGTCCCAATAGCGGGATCGAGCAGTTCTTC. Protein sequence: CASSPNSGIEQFF.

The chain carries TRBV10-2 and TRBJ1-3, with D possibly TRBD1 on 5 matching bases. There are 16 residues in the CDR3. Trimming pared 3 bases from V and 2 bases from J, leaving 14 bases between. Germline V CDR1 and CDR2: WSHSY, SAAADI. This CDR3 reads CASSEWEGITGNTIYF. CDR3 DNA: TGCGCCAGCAGTGAATGGGAGGGGATAACTGGAAACACCATATATTTT.

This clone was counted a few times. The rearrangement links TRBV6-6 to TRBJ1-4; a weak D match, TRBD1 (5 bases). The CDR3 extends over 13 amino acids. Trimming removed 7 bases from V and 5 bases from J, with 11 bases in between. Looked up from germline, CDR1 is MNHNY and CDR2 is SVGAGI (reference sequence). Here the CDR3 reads CASTDRGNEKLFF. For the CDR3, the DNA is TGTGCCAGCACGGACCGGGGCAATGAAAAACTGTTTTTT.

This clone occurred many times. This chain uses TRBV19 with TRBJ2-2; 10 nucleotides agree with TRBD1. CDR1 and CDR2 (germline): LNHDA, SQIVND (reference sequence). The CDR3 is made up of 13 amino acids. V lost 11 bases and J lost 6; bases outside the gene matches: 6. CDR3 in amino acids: CAGRQGASGELFF. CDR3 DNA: TGTGCCGGACGACAGGGGGCGTCCGGGGAGCTGTTTTTT. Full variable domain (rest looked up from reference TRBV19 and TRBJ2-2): DGGITQSPKYLFRKEGQNVTLSCEQNLNHDAMYWYRQDPGQGLRLIYYSQIVNDFQKGDIAEGYSVSREKKESFPLTVTSAQKNPTAFYLCAGRQGASGELFFGEGSRLTVL.

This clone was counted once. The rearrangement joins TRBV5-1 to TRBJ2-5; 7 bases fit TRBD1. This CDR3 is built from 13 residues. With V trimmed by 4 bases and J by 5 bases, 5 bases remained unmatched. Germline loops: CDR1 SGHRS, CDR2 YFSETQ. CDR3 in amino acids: CASSLGQAETQYF. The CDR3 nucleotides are TGCGCCAGCAGCCTAGGACAGGCGGAGACCCAGTACTTC. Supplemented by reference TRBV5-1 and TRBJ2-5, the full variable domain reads KAGVTQTPRYLIKTRGQQVTLSCSPISGHRSVSWYQQTPGQGLQFLFEYFSETQRNKGNFPGRFSGRQFSNSRSEMNVSTLELGDSALYLCASSLGQAETQYFGPGTRLLVL.

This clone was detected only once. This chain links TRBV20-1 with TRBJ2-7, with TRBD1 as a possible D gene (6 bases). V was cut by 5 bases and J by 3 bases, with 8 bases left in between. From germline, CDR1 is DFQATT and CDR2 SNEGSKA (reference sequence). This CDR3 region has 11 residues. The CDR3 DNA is TGCAGTGCTCTGGACAGCTACGAGCAGTACTTC. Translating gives CSALDSYEQYF.

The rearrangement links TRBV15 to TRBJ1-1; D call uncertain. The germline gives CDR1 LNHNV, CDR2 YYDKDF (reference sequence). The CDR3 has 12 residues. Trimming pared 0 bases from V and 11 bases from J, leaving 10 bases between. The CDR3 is CATSRELRGAFF. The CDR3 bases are TGTGCCACCAGCAGAGAACTTCGCGGGGCTTTCTTT.

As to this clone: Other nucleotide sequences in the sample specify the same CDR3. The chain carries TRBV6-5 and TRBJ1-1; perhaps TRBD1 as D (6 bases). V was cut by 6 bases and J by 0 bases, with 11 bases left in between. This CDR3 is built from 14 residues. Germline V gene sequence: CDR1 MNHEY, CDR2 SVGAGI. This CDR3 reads CASRRTGMNTEAFF. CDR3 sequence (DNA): TGTGCCAGCAGAAGAACAGGGATGAACACTGAAGCTTTCTTT.